This T cell receptor (beta chain) was observed in a study of T cell changes during pregnancy in multiple sclerosis. Here immunoSEQ multiplex PCR was the method, and the copy in TCRdb shows in-frame clones only, minus some. The table lists around 95,000 clones, roughly nine tenths of them singletons. Germline CDR1 is MNHEY and CDR2 is SVGAGI. V was shortened by 6 bases and J by 0 bases, with 12 bases between the two germline ends. The CDR3 is 15 residues long. The sequence derives from a female donor in good health, enrolled as a control in a pregnancy study. This chain connects TRBV6-5 to TRBJ1-3; D gene ambiguous. Sequenced here: peripheral blood, sampled after pregnancy. CDR3 region: CASSHDPSSGNTIYF. CDR3 DNA: TGTGCCAGCAGCCACGACCCTAGCTCTGGAAACACCATATATTTT.